There are many counts of the clone carrying this T cell receptor (beta chain). The sample's time point: newly diagnosed GD, antithyroid drugs for less than 3 months. PBMC RNA served as the TCR library source. Enrollment of patients was through an endocrinology department in Xi'an, China. Construction of the TCR beta libraries employed iRepertoire HTBI primers in conjunction with Arm-PCR of CDR3 regions. TCRdb fed the multiplex PCR reads into MiXCR, producing one record per CDR3 protein. The table has about 470,000 distinct CDR3 sequences, 15% to 20% seen once; the top ten hold 10% to 15%. The record originates from a study of regulatory T cells in long-lasting Graves disease. This sample was also put to use in a study of T cells in Graves' hyperthyroidism and ophthalmopathy. This second report adds: Peripheral blood also featured most of the thyroid clonotypes expanded above 0.001.

The sequence was obtained from a man in his forties or fifties with Graves disease. The sample consisted of peripheral blood mononuclear cells (PBMCs), taken at new diagnosis, from a patient treated with antithyroid drugs.

CDR3 region: CASSFREETQYF. CDR3 nucleotide sequence: TGTGCCAGCAGTTTCAGGGAAGAGACCCAGTACTTC. The J gene is TRBJ2-5, the V gene TRBV12-3 or TRBV12-4, with D maybe TRBD1 (5 bases). The CDR3 runs to 12 residues. Trimming took 3 bases from V and 3 from J, leaving 5 bases between them.